These T cell receptor beta chains were read from a single sample in a study of blood T cell repertoires in COVID-19. Some clones are missing from TCRdb's copy, which holds only in-frame ones; the method was immunoSEQ multiplex PCR. This repertoire shows about 140,000 clones, roughly 81% found once; its top ten account for around 9.5%. Sequencing used peripheral blood. Receptors originate from a woman aged 50 to 60 with active or convalescent COVID-19. CDR3s include the opening cysteine and the closing phenylalanine or tryptophan. A D gene is named only where the DNA matches it firmly. Clone size, where shown, is once, few, many, or a class for clones that have expanded.

TRBV3-1/TRBV3-2	.	TRBJ1-1	.	TGTGCCAGCAGCCTCAACGGGGTGAACACTGAAGCTTTCTTT	CASSLNGVNTEAFF
TRBV19	many	TRBJ1-5	TRBD1	TGTGCCAGTCACCCGGGACAGGGAATAGTACGGAATCAGCCCCAGCATTTT	CASHPGQGIVRNQPQHF
TRBV11-1	.	TRBJ2-2	TRBD2	TGTGCCAGCAGCTTAGAGGCGGGAGCGAACACCGGGGAGCTGTTTTTT	CASSLEAGANTGELFF
TRBV5-6	.	TRBJ2-5	.	TGTGCCAGCAGCCCTAGCAGGACAGAAGAGACCCAGTACTTC	CASSPSRTEETQYF
TRBV2	.	TRBJ1-2	.	TGTGCCAGCGCCGGGACTAACTATGGCTACACCTTC	CASAGTNYGYTF
TRBV20-1	.	TRBJ2-5	TRBD2	TGCAGTGCTCGGGAGGAGGAGACCCAGTACTTC	CSAREEETQYF
TRBV11-2	.	TRBJ2-5	TRBD2	TGTGCCAGCAGCCCGCGGACTAGCGGGGCCTTTGCCCAGTACTTC	CASSPRTSGAFAQYF
TRBV5-1	once	TRBJ1-3	.	TGCGCCAGCAGCTTGTGGGGGGGACTTGGAAACACCATATATTTT	CASSLWGGLGNTIYF
TRBV20-1	.	TRBJ1-5	.	TGCAGTGCGAGTTCGGGTCCTCAGCCCCAGCATTTT	CSASSGPQPQHF
TRBV28	.	TRBJ1-2	.	TGTGCCAGCAGTTTGCAGTTACCTAACTATGGCTACACCTTC	CASSLQLPNYGYTF
TRBV6-6	few	TRBJ2-1	.	TGTGCCAGCAGTCCTCTCGACTTCCTGGGGGCCAATGAGCAGTTCTTC	CASSPLDFLGANEQFF
TRBV9	.	TRBJ1-6	.	TGTGCCAGCAGCGCGGGGGGATTTGCACCCCTCCACTTT	CASSAGGFAPLHF
TRBV11-2	.	TRBJ2-1	.	TGTGCCAGCAGCTCCCCACTGCAACTAGTCGGGTCCTACAATGAGCAGTTCTTC	CASSSPLQLVGSYNEQFF
TRBV7-2	once	TRBJ1-3	TRBD1	TGTGCCAGCAGCTTAGGGCTGACAGGGGGCCACTCTGGAAACACCATATATTTT	CASSLGLTGGHSGNTIYF
TRBV7-9	.	TRBJ1-1	.	TGTGCCAGCAGCTTACGGGGGAGTGAAGCTTTCTTT	CASSLRGSEAFF
TRBV10-2	.	TRBJ1-4	TRBD1	TGCGCCAGCAGGATTCAGGGGGCTAGGGAAAAACTGTTTTTT	CASRIQGAREKLFF
TRBV29-1	.	TRBJ1-1	.	TGCAGCGTTGAGAGGGGGTTCAGCACTGAAGCTTTCTTT	CSVERGFSTEAFF
TRBV30	.	TRBJ2-7	TRBD2	TGTGCCTGGAGTGTAAGCGGGGGGAGAAACGAGCAGTACTTC	CAWSVSGGRNEQYF
TRBV2	.	TRBJ1-5	.	TGTGCCAGCAGAAAATTTAGGCCCGGGACTGGGGACCTGGACGGGGGCAATCAGCCCCAGCATTTT	CASRKFRPGTGDLDGGNQPQHF
TRBV6-1	.	TRBJ2-7	TRBD2	TGTGCCAGCAGTGAAACTAGCGGGACTCCCTACGAGCAGTACTTC	CASSETSGTPYEQYF
TRBV20-1	.	TRBJ2-3	.	TGCAGTGCTAGTGGGGCCGCAGGGGATACGCAGTATTTT	CSASGAAGDTQYF
TRBV18	.	TRBJ2-7	TRBD2	TGTGCCAGCTCACCAAGGGGGAGCGGGGGCACCTCGAAAAACACCTACGAGCAGTACTTC	CASSPRGSGGTSKNTYEQYF
TRBV10-3	.	TRBJ1-6	TRBD1	TGTGCCATCAGCCCACAGGGGCCAACTTATAATTCACCCCTCCACTTT	CAISPQGPTYNSPLHF
TRBV11-2	few	TRBJ2-1	.	TGTGCCAGCAGCTTAAGCGGCGGAAACAATGAGCAGTTCTTC	CASSLSGGNNEQFF
TRBV20-1	few	TRBJ2-7	TRBD1	TGCAGTGCTAGTGGCAGGGGGCGCGGGTCCTACGAGCAGTACTTC	CSASGRGRGSYEQYF
TRBV19	once	TRBJ1-6	TRBD1	TGTGCCAGTAGTCTCGGGACAGGGGGGCATTCACCCCTCCACTTT	CASSLGTGGHSPLHF
TRBV9	.	TRBJ1-3	.	TGTGCCAGCAGCGGATCCGTAACCTACGGAAACACCATATATTTT	CASSGSVTYGNTIYF
TRBV7-3	.	TRBJ2-3	.	TGTGCCAGCAGTCCGGTCCGGGGCACAGATACGCAGTATTTT	CASSPVRGTDTQYF
TRBV4-2	few	TRBJ2-5	TRBD2	TGTGCCAGCAGCCAACTTAGCCCGACTAGCGGAAAGTACCAAGAGACCCAGTACTTC	CASSQLSPTSGKYQETQYF
TRBV15	.	TRBJ1-4	TRBD1	TGTGCCACCAGCAGGGGAGGGGGGACAGGGGATGAAAAACTGTTTTTT	CATSRGGGTGDEKLFF
TRBV25-1	few	TRBJ1-2	.	TGTGCCAGCAGTGACCCTGCCAGGCCGGGGGGCTACACCTTC	CASSDPARPGGYTF
TRBV28	.	TRBJ1-2	.	TGTGCCAGCAGTTTAAAGAGTGGCTACACCTTC	CASSLKSGYTF
TRBV7-2	.	TRBJ2-1	TRBD2	TGTGCCAGCAGCTTAGGGTCCGCGGGGGGGTACAATGAGCAGTTCTTC	CASSLGSAGGYNEQFF
TRBV6-1	few	TRBJ1-5	TRBD1	TGTGCCAGCAGTGAAGGAGGGGGCCGCAATCAGCCCCAGCATTTT	CASSEGGGRNQPQHF
TRBV19	.	TRBJ2-1	TRBD1	TGTGCCAGTAGTTCCTCCGGGACAGCCTTATACAATGAGCAGTTCTTC	CASSSSGTALYNEQFF
TRBV6-1	.	TRBJ2-3	TRBD2	TGTGCCAGCAGTGAAAACAGGGACTTGACCGGGACTAGAGGCACAGATACGCAGTATTTT	CASSENRDLTGTRGTDTQYF
TRBV10-2	.	TRBJ2-1	TRBD2	TGCGCCAGCAGTGGAACTAGCGGGCGAGAGCAGTTCTTC	CASSGTSGREQFF
TRBV19	.	TRBJ2-2	TRBD1	TGTGCCAGTCAAGTCGGGACAGGGGGAACCGGGGAGCTGTTTTTT	CASQVGTGGTGELFF
TRBV7-7	.	TRBJ2-5	TRBD2	TGTGCCAGCAGCTTAGTGACTAGCGGGCAAGAGACCCAGTACTTC	CASSLVTSGQETQYF
TRBV6-2/TRBV6-3	.	TRBJ2-1	.	TGTGCCAGCAGCCTTACTAGAAACAATGAGCAGTTCTTC	CASSLTRNNEQFF
TRBV7-2	once	TRBJ2-3	TRBD2	TGTGCCAGCAGCTTGGATTCTAGCGGGAGATGGACAGATACGCAGTATTTT	CASSLDSSGRWTDTQYF
TRBV6-4	few	TRBJ2-3	TRBD2	TGTGCCAGCAGTTTCTCGGGAGGCGGCACAGATACGCAGTATTTT	CASSFSGGGTDTQYF
TRBV7-2	.	TRBJ1-6	TRBD1	TGTGCCAGCAGCTTCACGGGACAGCCAGAGAATTCACCCCTCCACTTT	CASSFTGQPENSPLHF
TRBV19	.	TRBJ1-5	.	TGTGCCAGTAGTAGAACTTACGCAGGGCCGAATCAGCCCCAGCATTTT	CASSRTYAGPNQPQHF
TRBV19	.	TRBJ1-2	TRBD1	TGTGCCAGTACCCCGGGACAGGGGGAACATGGCTACACCTTC	CASTPGQGEHGYTF
TRBV6-2/TRBV6-3	once	TRBJ1-5	TRBD1	TGTGCCAGCAGTTGGACAGGGACTCAGCCCCAGCATTTT	CASSWTGTQPQHF
TRBV5-1	.	TRBJ1-4	.	TGCGCCAGCAGCTCAGGGGCAGGGGAAGGAACTAATGAAAAACTGTTTTTT	CASSSGAGEGTNEKLFF
TRBV2	.	TRBJ2-5	TRBD2	TGTGCCAGCACCGAAGCGGGGGGGGCACCACTACAAGAGACCCAGTACTTC	CASTEAGGAPLQETQYF
TRBV4-3	.	TRBJ1-6	.	TGCGCCAGCAGCCAACGGGTTGTGGATTCACCCCTCCACTTT	CASSQRVVDSPLHF
TRBV19	few	TRBJ1-5	TRBD1	TGTGCCAGTAACCGGTGGGACAGGGAGGTTCAGCCCCAGCATTTT	CASNRWDREVQPQHF
TRBV19	.	TRBJ2-7	TRBD1	TGTGCCAGCCGCCCCGGACAGGCCGGACGTGGAGAGCAGTACTTC	CASRPGQAGRGEQYF
TRBV18	.	TRBJ1-1	.	TGTGCCAGCTCACCACGACAGAGCACTGAAGCTTTCTTT	CASSPRQSTEAFF
TRBV25-1	few	TRBJ1-2	.	TGTGCCAGCAGTTATGCTAACTATGGCTACACCTTC	CASSYANYGYTF